This T cell receptor beta chain comes out of a study of post-analysis software for immune sequencing data. Study context: There were relapsing-remitting, secondary progressive and progressive-relapsing multiple sclerosis among the disease courses included.

Study-level points and caveats: Samples from a shared batch, those prepared together, strongly co-clustered by F measure. Significantly lower normalized Chao1 diversity was seen in multiple sclerosis patients than in controls.

This clonotype was seen only a few times. Its matching antigen is unknown. Unique molecular identifiers were carried by the TCR beta cDNA libraries. Input of about 1 to 11 million T cells yielded 500,000 to 550,000 cDNA molecules. TCRdb recomputed calls from the PCR reads with MiXCR, one row per CDR3 protein. The sample has some 450,000 distinct CDR3 sequences; nearly 45% are singletons. Sequencing was carried out using blood. The source is a girl aged 10 to 17 with multiple sclerosis.

The CDR3 loop is CASSVGTSNTDTQYF. The CDR3 coding sequence is TGTGCCAGCAGCGTAGGAACCTCCAACACAGATACGCAGTATTTT. The rearrangement uses TRBV9 and TRBJ2-3; no firm D call. Trimming cost V 0 bases and J 2 bases, with 10 bases left between them. This CDR3 has 15 amino acids. CDR1 is SGDLS, CDR2 YYNGEE, per germline. The entire variable domain, with the rest obtained from reference TRBV9 and TRBJ2-3, is as follows: DSGVTQTPKHLITATGQRVTLRCSPRSGDLSVYWYQQSLDQGLQFLIQYYNGEERAKGNILERFSAQQFPDLHSELNLSSLELGDSALYFCASSVGTSNTDTQYFGPGTRLTVL.